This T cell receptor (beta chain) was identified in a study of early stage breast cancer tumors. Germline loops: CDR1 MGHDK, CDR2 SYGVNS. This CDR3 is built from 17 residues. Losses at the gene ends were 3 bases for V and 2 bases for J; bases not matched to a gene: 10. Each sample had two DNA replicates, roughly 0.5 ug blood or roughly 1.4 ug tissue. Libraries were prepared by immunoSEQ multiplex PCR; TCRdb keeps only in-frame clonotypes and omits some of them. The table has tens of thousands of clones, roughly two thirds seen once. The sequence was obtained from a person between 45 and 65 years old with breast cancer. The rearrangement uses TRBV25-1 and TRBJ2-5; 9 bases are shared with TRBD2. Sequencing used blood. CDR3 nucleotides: TGTGCCAGCAGTGACCCCGACGGGCTAGCGGGGCAAGAGACCCAGTACTTC. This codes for CASSDPDGLAGQETQYF. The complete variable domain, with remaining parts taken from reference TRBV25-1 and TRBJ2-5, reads EADIYQTPRYLVIGTGKKITLECSQTMGHDKMYWYQQDPGMELHLIHYSYGVNSTEKGDLSSESTVSRIRTEHFPLTLESARPSHTSQYLCASSDPDGLAGQETQYFGPGTRLLVL.